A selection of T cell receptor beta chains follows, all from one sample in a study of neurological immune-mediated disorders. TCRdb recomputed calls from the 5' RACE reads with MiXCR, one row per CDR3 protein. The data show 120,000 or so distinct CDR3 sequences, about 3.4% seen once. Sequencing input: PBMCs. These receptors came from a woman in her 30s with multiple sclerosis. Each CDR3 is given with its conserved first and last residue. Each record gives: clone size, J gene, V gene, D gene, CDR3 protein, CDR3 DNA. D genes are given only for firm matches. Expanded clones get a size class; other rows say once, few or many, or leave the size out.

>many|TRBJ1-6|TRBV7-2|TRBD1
CASSMTGYNSPLHF
TGTGCCAGCAGCATGACAGGGTATAATTCACCCCTCCACTTT
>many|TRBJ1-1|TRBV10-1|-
CASSEVGMNTEAFF
TGCGCCAGCAGTGAAGTGGGGATGAACACTGAAGCTTTCTTT
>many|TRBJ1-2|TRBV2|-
CASSEAQLMGGYTF
TGTGCCAGCAGTGAGGCTCAGTTGATGGGCGGCTACACCTTC
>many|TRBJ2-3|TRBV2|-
CASKLDDTQYF
TGTGCCAGCAAACTAGACGATACGCAGTATTTT
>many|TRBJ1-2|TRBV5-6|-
CASSSTGNLYYGYTF
TGTGCCAGCAGCTCCACAGGGAACCTATACTATGGCTACACCTTC
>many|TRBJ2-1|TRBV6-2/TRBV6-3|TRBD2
CASRPRPGLALGNEQFF
TGTGCCAGCAGACCACGACCGGGACTAGCTTTAGGTAATGAGCAGTTCTTC
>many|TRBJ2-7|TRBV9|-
CASSVGVDYEQYF
TGTGCCAGCAGCGTAGGGGTAGACTACGAGCAGTACTTC
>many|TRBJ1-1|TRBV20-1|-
CSAPSPRRANTEAFF
TGCAGTGCCCCATCACCCCGTCGGGCCAACACTGAAGCTTTCTTT
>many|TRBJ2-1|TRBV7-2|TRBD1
CASSLGQGAYNEQFF
TGTGCCAGCAGCCTCGGACAGGGGGCCTACAATGAGCAGTTCTTC
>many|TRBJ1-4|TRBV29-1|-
CSVTLVNEKLFF
TGCAGCGTCACACTGGTTAATGAAAAACTGTTTTTT
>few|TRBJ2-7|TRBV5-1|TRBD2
CASTRGSGGEEQYF
TGCGCCAGCACCCGGGGTAGCGGGGGCGAAGAGCAGTACTTC
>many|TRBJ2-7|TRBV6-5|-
CASRTNYEQYF
TGTGCCAGCCGAACAAACTACGAGCAGTACTTC
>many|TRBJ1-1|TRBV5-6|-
CASSQQDTEAFF
TGTGCCAGCAGCCAACAAGACACTGAAGCTTTCTTT
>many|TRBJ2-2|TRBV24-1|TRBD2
CATSSTSPNTGELFF
TGTGCCACCAGTTCGACTAGCCCCAACACCGGGGAGCTGTTTTTT
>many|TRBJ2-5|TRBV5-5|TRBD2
CASSLGGGGGGETQYF
TGTGCCAGCAGCTTGGGCGGGGGTGGCGGCGGGGAGACCCAGTACTTC
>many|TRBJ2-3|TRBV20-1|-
CSTIRTVTDTQYF
TGCAGTACCATTCGGACGGTTACAGATACGCAGTATTTT
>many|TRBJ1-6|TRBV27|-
CASSILPLGSPLHF
TGTGCCAGCAGTATTTTGCCGTTGGGTTCACCCCTCCACTTT
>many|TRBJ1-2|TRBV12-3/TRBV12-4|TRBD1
CASSGVTGEADYGYTF
TGTGCCAGCAGTGGGGTGACAGGGGAGGCAGACTATGGCTACACCTTC
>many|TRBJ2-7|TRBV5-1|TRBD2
CASSLGLAGGVYEQYF
TGCGCCAGCAGCTTGGGACTAGCGGGAGGGGTGTACGAGCAGTACTTC
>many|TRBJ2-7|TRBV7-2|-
CASSLAPDSGQYEQYF
TGTGCCAGCAGCTTAGCGCCTGACAGTGGGCAATACGAGCAGTACTTC
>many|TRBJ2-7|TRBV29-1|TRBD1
CSVRGNLETGGDSYEQYF
TGCAGCGTCCGCGGGAATTTAGAGACAGGGGGGGATTCCTACGAGCAGTACTTC
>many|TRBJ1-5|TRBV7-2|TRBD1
CASSPADRGQPQHF
TGTGCCAGCAGCCCCGCGGACAGGGGTCAGCCCCAGCATTTT
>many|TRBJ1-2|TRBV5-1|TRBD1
CASSFGETGGYGYTF
TGCGCCAGCAGCTTTGGGGAGACAGGGGGCTATGGCTACACCTTC
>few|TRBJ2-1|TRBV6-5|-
CASSYGSFNEQFF
TGTGCCAGCAGTTACGGTAGTTTCAATGAGCAGTTCTTC
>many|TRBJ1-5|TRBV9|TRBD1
CASSVTGDSQPQHF
TGTGCCAGCAGCGTAACGGGGGACAGTCAGCCCCAGCATTTT
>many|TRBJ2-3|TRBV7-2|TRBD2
CASSRGGLPTDTQYF
TGTGCCAGCAGCCGGGGGGGGCTCCCCACAGATACGCAGTATTTT
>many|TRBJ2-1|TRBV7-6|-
CASSLGGDFRNNEQFF
TGTGCCAGCAGCTTAGGGGGGGACTTTCGAAACAATGAGCAGTTCTTC
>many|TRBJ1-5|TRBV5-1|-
CASSMAPRQPQHF
TGCGCCAGCAGCATGGCGCCCAGACAGCCCCAGCATTTT
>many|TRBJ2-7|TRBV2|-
CASSEGSITYEQYF
TGTGCCAGCAGTGAGGGCTCCATTACCTACGAGCAGTACTTC
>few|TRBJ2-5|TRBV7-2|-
CASSLGNRVEETQYF
TGTGCCAGCAGCTTAGGAAACAGGGTTGAAGAGACCCAGTACTTC
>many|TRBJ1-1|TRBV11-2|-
CASSLVQTYTEAFF
TGTGCCAGCAGCTTAGTGCAGACTTACACTGAAGCTTTCTTT
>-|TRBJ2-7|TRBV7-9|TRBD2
CASSSQGTSGEQYF
TGTGCCAGCAGCTCCCAGGGTACTAGCGGCGAGCAGTACTTC
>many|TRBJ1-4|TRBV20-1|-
CSALDSSEKLFF
TGCAGTGCGCTAGACAGTAGTGAAAAACTGTTTTTT
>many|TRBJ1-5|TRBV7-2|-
CASSFVDSSNQPQHF
TGTGCCAGCAGCTTTGTGGACAGTAGCAATCAGCCCCAGCATTTT
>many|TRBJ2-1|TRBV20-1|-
CSAKTSIAEDEQFF
TGCAGTGCTAAGACATCGATAGCGGAGGATGAGCAGTTCTTC
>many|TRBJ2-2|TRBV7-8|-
CASSSAGPGELFF
TGTGCCAGCAGCTCAGCTGGGCCCGGGGAGCTGTTTTTT
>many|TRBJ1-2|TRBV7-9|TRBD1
CASSSPPDRGWEDGYTF
TGTGCCAGCAGCTCACCGCCGGACAGGGGGTGGGAGGATGGCTACACCTTC
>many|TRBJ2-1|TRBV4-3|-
CASSQGAATLYEQFF
TGCGCCAGCAGCCAAGGGGCCGCAACTTTATATGAGCAGTTCTTC
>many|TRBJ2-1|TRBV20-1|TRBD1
CSARGQNENNEQFF
TGCAGTGCTAGGGGACAGAATGAGAACAATGAGCAGTTCTTC
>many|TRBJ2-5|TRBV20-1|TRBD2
CSAHSGGIRETQYF
TGCAGTGCTCATAGCGGGGGAATAAGGGAGACCCAGTACTTC
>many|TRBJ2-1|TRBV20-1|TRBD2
CSAPGRAGSSYNEQFF
TGCAGTGCTCCGGGGCGAGCGGGGAGTTCCTACAATGAGCAGTTCTTC
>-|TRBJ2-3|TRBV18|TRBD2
CASSPQTSGISTDTQYF
TGTGCCAGCTCACCCCAGACTAGCGGGATTAGCACAGATACGCAGTATTTT
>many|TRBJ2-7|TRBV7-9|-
CASSLDGMEQYF
TGTGCCAGCAGCTTAGATGGTATGGAGCAGTACTTC
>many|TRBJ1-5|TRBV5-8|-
CASKVLLIQPQHF
TGTGCCAGCAAGGTCTTACTAATTCAGCCCCAGCATTTT
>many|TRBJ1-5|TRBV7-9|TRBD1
CASSPGTGVSQPQHF
TGTGCCAGCAGCCCGGGGACAGGGGTCAGTCAGCCCCAGCATTTT
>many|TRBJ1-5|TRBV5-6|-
CASSRTPSNQPQHF
TGTGCCAGCAGCCGGACCCCAAGTAATCAGCCCCAGCATTTT
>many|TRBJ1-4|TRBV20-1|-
CSARQFATNEKLFF
TGCAGTGCTAGACAGTTTGCAACTAATGAAAAACTGTTTTTT
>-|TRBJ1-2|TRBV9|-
CASSRQGGPSTSGQARNYGYTF
-
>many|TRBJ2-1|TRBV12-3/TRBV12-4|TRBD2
CASKLPPGTSGNEQFF
TGTGCCAGCAAGCTTCCACCCGGGACTAGCGGCAATGAGCAGTTCTTC
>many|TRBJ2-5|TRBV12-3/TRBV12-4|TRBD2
CASSFTSGGSETQYF
TGTGCCAGCAGTTTCACGAGCGGGGGGAGCGAGACCCAGTACTTC
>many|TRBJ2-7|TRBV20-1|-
CSASDVGQLNYEQYF
TGCAGTGCTAGCGATGTCGGGCAGCTCAACTACGAGCAGTACTTC
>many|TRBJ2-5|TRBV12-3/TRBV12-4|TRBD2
CASSLLAGEETQYF
TGTGCCAGCAGCTTACTAGCGGGAGAAGAGACCCAGTACTTC
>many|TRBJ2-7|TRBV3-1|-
CASSQEGPLPPYEQYF
TGTGCCAGCAGCCAAGAGGGGCCCCTACCGCCCTACGAGCAGTACTTC
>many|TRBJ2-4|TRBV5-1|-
CASSWGARSNTDIQYF
TGCGCCAGCAGCTGGGGGGCAAGATCTAATACGGACATTCAGTACTTC
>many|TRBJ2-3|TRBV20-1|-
CSRLSQGSTDTQYF
TGCAGTAGACTTTCCCAGGGGAGCACAGATACGCAGTATTTT
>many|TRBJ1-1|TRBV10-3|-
CAISAVGGNTEAFF
TGTGCCATCAGCGCCGTCGGGGGGAACACTGAAGCTTTCTTT
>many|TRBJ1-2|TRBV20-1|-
CSATGTGLSTF
TGCAGTGCAACTGGGACCGGTTTGTCCACCTTC
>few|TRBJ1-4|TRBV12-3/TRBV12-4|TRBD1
CASRRTGHNEKLFF
TGTGCCAGCCGACGGACAGGGCATAATGAAAAACTGTTTTTT